Following are 5 T cell receptor beta chains from one sample sequenced in a study of T-cell reconstitution after alpha-beta-depleted transplantation in children. A library of TCRbeta sequences, prepared with unique molecular identifiers, was generated. One entry per CDR3 protein, called by TCRdb with MiXCR from the PCR reads. The data contain 610,000 or so distinct CDR3 sequences, 25% to 30% of them seen just once; the ten biggest clones take up about a third. This specimen consisted of PBMCs, obtained before TCRalphabeta/CD19-depleted stem cell transplant. These receptors all come from a boy younger than two with Wiskott-Aldrich syndrome, due to receive a stem cell transplant.

The chain carries TRBV20-1 and TRBJ2-7; 7 nucleotides match TRBD2. The CDR3 sequence is 16 residues long. The junction had 15 bases not matched to a gene; V was cut back by 3 bases and J by 4 bases. The germline V gene has CDR1 DFQATT and CDR2 SNEGSKA (reference sequence). The CDR3 reads CSASLWGRGSGYEQYF. The CDR3 DNA reads TGCAGTGCTAGTTTGTGGGGTCGCGGGAGTGGTTACGAGCAGTACTTC.

This clonotype appeared a few times. The rearrangement links TRBV20-1 to TRBJ2-7; D remains ambiguous. The CDR3 runs 11 residues. V gave up 5 bases and J gave up 4 bases, with 9 bases separating them. Germline-derived CDR1 and CDR2 are DFQATT and SNEGSKA (reference sequence). The CDR3 nucleotides read TGCAGTGCTTCCACTTCATACGAGCAGTACTTC. It codes for CSASTSYEQYF.

This chain links TRBV20-1 with TRBJ2-5, with a tentative D call TRBD1 (7 bases). The V gene lost 3 bases and the J gene lost 2 bases, with 13 bases spanning the gap. The germline gives CDR1 DFQATT, CDR2 SNEGSKA (reference sequence). The CDR3 loop spans 14 amino acids. For the CDR3, the DNA is TGCAGTGCTAGTAGCCAGGGGGGACAAGAGACCCAGTACTTC. Translating it yields CSASSQGGQETQYF.

This clonotype was detected only a few times. The gene calls are TRBV28 and TRBJ2-7, with 7 bases lining up with TRBD2. The CDR3 consists of 15 residues. CDR1 MDHEN and CDR2 SYDVKM come from the germline V gene. Germline trimming cut 5 bases from V and 2 bases from J; bases unmatched to any gene: 9. The CDR3 sequence: CASSLSGPRTYEQYF. CDR3 in DNA: TGTGCCAGCAGTCTTAGCGGGCCCAGAACCTACGAGCAGTACTTC.

The J gene is TRBJ1-2, the V gene TRBV7-9; 7 bases map to TRBD1. CDR1 and CDR2 from the germline V gene are SEHNR and FQNEAQ (reference sequence). J was trimmed by 3 bases and V by 5 bases; bases with no gene match: 3. The CDR3 length is 13 residues. The CDR3 nucleotides are TGTGCCAGCAGCCAGGGACAGTACTATGGCTACACCTTC. This sequence encodes CASSQGQYYGYTF.